These 24 T cell receptor beta chains originate from one sample sequenced in a study of T cell responses to AZD1222 COVID-19 vaccine. This table comes from immunoSEQ multiplex PCR, and its TCRdb copy is limited to in-frame clones, with some not included. The sample gives about 170,000 clones, around nine tenths of which show up once; over 1.5% is in the top ten. The sample consisted of peripheral blood, taken on day 0 of AZD1222 vaccination. Receptors originate from an adult in good health.

This clone has just a few counts. The chain has TRBV7-3 and TRBJ2-3, with no clear D. Germline values: CDR1 SGHTA, CDR2 FQGTGA. This CDR3 spans 13 amino acids. The V and J ends lost 0 bases and 5 bases respectively, with 6 bases between them. CDR3 nucleotide sequence: TGTGCCAGCAGCTTAACGCCCTTAGATACGCAGTATTTT. Translating it yields CASSLTPLDTQYF.

This clone was seen once. This sequence joins TRBV7-9 and TRBJ2-5; TRBD2 might be the D (6 bases). Trimming pared 5 bases from V and 1 base from J, leaving 11 bases between. Germline V gene lookup returns CDR1 SEHNR and CDR2 FQNEAQ (reference sequence). The CDR3 is 14 amino acids. The CDR3 coding sequence is TGTGCCAGCAGCCACGCGGGAACCCAAGAGACCCAGTACTTC. This translates into CASSHAGTQETQYF.

CDR3 nucleotide sequence: TGCGCCAGCAGCTTGGGGTCAGCTAACTATGGCTACACCTTC. Translating gives CASSLGSANYGYTF. The chain combines TRBV5-1 with TRBJ1-2, with D unresolved. This CDR3 contains 14 residues. The germline V gene encodes CDR1 SGHRS and CDR2 YFSETQ. V was shortened by 0 bases and J by 0 bases, with 6 bases between the two germline ends.

This clone was seen once. The chain recombines TRBV30 with TRBJ1-2, with TRBD1 identical over 8 bases. The CDR3 is made up of 12 amino acids. Germline V CDR1 and CDR2: GTSNPN, SVGIG (reference sequence). Losses at the gene ends were 4 bases for V and 4 bases for J; bases not matched to a gene: 2. The CDR3: CAWNRGSYGYTF. DNA of the CDR3: TGTGCCTGGAACAGGGGGAGCTATGGCTACACCTTC.

The chain links TRBV18 to TRBJ1-1; 9 positions agree with TRBD1. V dropped 8 bases and J dropped 1; count of bases not matched to a gene: 5. Germline-derived CDR1 and CDR2 are KGHSH and LQKENI. The CDR3 has 14 amino acids. The chain's CDR3 is CASLPDRGNTEAFF. CDR3 in DNA: TGTGCCAGCCTACCGGACAGGGGGAACACTGAAGCTTTCTTT.

The rearrangement links TRBV7-9 to TRBJ1-2, with D perhaps matching TRBD1 (5 bases). Trimming removed 0 bases from V and 4 bases from J, with 9 bases in between. This CDR3 has 14 residues. Looked up from germline, CDR1 is SEHNR and CDR2 is FQNEAQ (reference sequence). The CDR3 nucleotides are TGTGCCAGCAGCTTAGCAGGGGCTACCTATGGCTACACCTTC. As protein: CASSLAGATYGYTF.

V usage is TRBV5-4 and J usage is TRBJ2-5; tentative D call: TRBD2 (5 bases). Germline loops: CDR1 SGHNT, CDR2 YYREEE (reference sequence). Trimming shortened V by 1 base and J by 2 bases, and 9 bases separated the two germline ends. The CDR3 runs to 14 residues. The DNA for the CDR3 is TGTGCCAGCAGCTTGCGGGGATTACAAGAGACCCAGTACTTC. Protein product: CASSLRGLQETQYF.

This clone was counted a single time. The rearrangement uses TRBV7-2 and TRBJ1-1; D not resolved. V lost 3 bases and J lost 5, with 7 bases in between. The CDR3 is 12 residues long. Germline CDR1 and CDR2: SGHTA and FQGNSA. CDR3 sequence reads: CASSLWGTEAFF. As DNA, the CDR3 is TGTGCCAGCAGCTTGTGGGGAACTGAAGCTTTCTTT.

The chain uses TRBV4-3 and TRBJ1-4; a possible D gene is TRBD1 (5 bases). Trimming cost V 2 bases and J 3 bases, with 22 bases left between them. Germline V lookup: CDR1 LGHNA, CDR2 YSLEER. The CDR3 runs 19 residues. CDR3 residues: CASSQLSIGPEGSNEKLFF. CDR3 sequence (DNA): TGCGCCAGCAGCCAATTGAGCATCGGCCCTGAGGGGTCTAATGAAAAACTGTTTTTT.

The rearrangement joins TRBV3-1 (or the pseudogene TRBV3-2) to TRBJ2-1; TRBD2 agrees at 7 bases. This CDR3 has 17 amino acids. Germline CDR1 reads LGHDT; CDR2 reads YNNKEL (reference sequence). V shed 6 bases, J shed 1 base, and the junction held 12 bases outside the gene matches. As DNA, the CDR3 is TGTGCCAGCAGGCGAAGTGTGGGGGGAGGGTCCTACAATGAGCAGTTCTTC. Protein sequence: CASRRSVGGGSYNEQFF.

V usage is TRBV5-1 and J usage is TRBJ2-6; D unclear. The germline V and J ends were trimmed by 4 bases and 0 bases, with 20 bases remaining between them. The CDR3 consists of 19 residues. Germline assignment: CDR1 SGHRS and CDR2 YFSETQ. The CDR3 loop is CASSPKSPGLSSGANVLTF. Here the CDR3 DNA reads TGCGCCAGCAGCCCCAAATCCCCAGGATTGTCCTCTGGGGCCAACGTCCTGACTTTC.

This clone was detected once. This sequence joins TRBV5-8 and TRBJ2-1; 8 bases map to TRBD2. The CDR3 length is 13 residues. Germline CDR1 is SGHTS and CDR2 is YDEGEE. Trimming at V came to 4 bases and at J to 10 bases, leaving 7 bases not matched to a gene. CDR3 DNA: TGTGCCAGCAGCCGGGGACTAGGCATAGAGCAGTTCTTC. Translation: CASSRGLGIEQFF.

This clone was found a few times. This rearrangement joins TRBV7-3 to TRBJ2-5; a possible D gene is TRBD2 (5 bases). V lost 5 bases to trimming and J lost 4 bases, with 20 bases between them. The germline V gene has CDR1 SGHTA and CDR2 FQGTGA. This CDR3 contains 16 residues. As DNA, the CDR3 is TGTGCCAGCAGCCGAGAGGCTAGCCGGAGGCCAGAGACCCAGTACTTC. It encodes CASSREASRRPETQYF.

This clone was picked up one time. The chain combines TRBV7-9 with TRBJ2-3; D uncertain. Trimming shortened V by 1 base and J by 4 bases, and 9 bases separated the two germline ends. The CDR3 spans 14 residues. Germline lookup yields CDR1 SEHNR and CDR2 FQNEAQ (reference sequence). CDR3 in amino acids: CASSLGVKADTQYF. The CDR3 DNA reads as TGTGCCAGCAGCTTAGGGGTGAAGGCAGATACGCAGTATTTT.

The chain employs TRBV30 and TRBJ1-5, with D perhaps matching TRBD1 (5 bases). Germline CDR1 and CDR2: GTSNPN and SVGIG (reference sequence). Trimming stripped 0 bases from V and 4 bases from J, with 10 bases between. This CDR3 is 14 amino acids long. This CDR3 reads CAWSVSRANQPQHF. Here the CDR3 DNA reads TGTGCCTGGAGTGTTTCCAGGGCGAATCAGCCCCAGCATTTT.

CDR3 DNA: TGTGCCTGGAGTGGTCAGATTCTTAACTATGGCTACACCTTC. It translates to CAWSGQILNYGYTF. The chain uses TRBV30 and TRBJ1-2; D remains ambiguous. Trimming cost V 1 base and J 1 base, with 10 bases left between them. The CDR3 is 14 amino acids. Germline V gives CDR1 GTSNPN, CDR2 SVGIG (reference sequence).

This chain connects TRBV18 to TRBJ2-7; tentative D call: TRBD1 (6 bases). Germline loops: CDR1 KGHSH, CDR2 LQKENI. Trimming took 2 bases from V and 1 from J, leaving 15 bases between them. The CDR3 runs to 16 residues. For the CDR3, the DNA is TGTGCCAGCTCACCAAAACAGGGTTCAGGTTCCTACGAGCAGTACTTC. Its translation: CASSPKQGSGSYEQYF.

J is TRBJ2-1 and V is TRBV18; 7 positions agree with TRBD1. Germline V gives CDR1 KGHSH, CDR2 LQKENI. The V gene end was trimmed by 5 bases and the J gene end by 5 bases; junction bases not matched to a gene: 9. This CDR3 comprises 15 residues. Here the CDR3 DNA reads TGTGCCAGCTCAGCGACAGGGCAGGTAGACAATGAGCAGTTCTTC. Translated, it gives CASSATGQVDNEQFF.

CDR3 in amino acids: CSVEAQQGITF. CDR3 DNA: TGCAGCGTTGAAGCACAGCAGGGAATCACCTTC. The chain combines TRBV29-1 with TRBJ1-2; D may be TRBD1 (5 bases). The CDR3 covers 11 residues. The ends were cut back, 1 base at V and 13 bases at J, with 13 bases in the middle. Germline-derived CDR1 and CDR2 are SQVTM and ANQGSEA.

The chain links TRBV5-5 to TRBJ2-7; D is unresolved. Germline V gene data show CDR1 as SGHKS and CDR2 as YYEKEE (reference sequence). The CDR3 contains 13 residues. Trimming shortened V by 0 bases and J by 4 bases, and 8 bases separated the two germline ends. Written as DNA, the CDR3 is TGTGCCAGCAGCTTGGCCCCGGGTTACGAGCAGTACTTC. It codes for CASSLAPGYEQYF.

The chain recombines TRBV7-9 with TRBJ2-2, with D hard to call. Germline V gene sequence: CDR1 SEHNR, CDR2 FQNEAQ (reference sequence). This CDR3 comprises 12 residues. The V gene lost 5 bases and the J gene lost 5 bases, with 6 bases spanning the gap. This chain's CDR3 is CASSLGTGELFF. The CDR3 DNA follows: TGTGCCAGCAGCCTTGGGACCGGGGAGCTGTTTTTT.

V and J are TRBV5-1 and TRBJ1-1, with 9 nucleotides matching TRBD1. Trimming cost V 3 bases and J 11 bases; bases outside gene matches: 14. There are 15 residues in the CDR3. The germline CDR1 and CDR2 sequences are SGHRS and YFSETQ. As DNA, the CDR3 is TGCGCCAGCAGCTGGGAACCGGGACAGGGAGTGGGGGCTTTCTTT. This encodes CASSWEPGQGVGAFF.

The chain employs TRBV19 and TRBJ1-5; the D is unclear. The CDR3 has 14 amino acids. Trimming left V 5 bases short and J 0 bases short, with 8 bases between. The germline gives CDR1 LNHDA, CDR2 SQIVND (reference sequence). CDR3: CASSVTVSNQPQHF. The CDR3 region has the DNA TGTGCCAGTAGTGTAACAGTTAGCAATCAGCCCCAGCATTTT. Using reference TRBV19 and TRBJ1-5 for the parts outside the CDR3, the full variable domain is DGGITQSPKYLFRKEGQNVTLSCEQNLNHDAMYWYRQDPGQGLRLIYYSQIVNDFQKGDIAEGYSVSREKKESFPLTVTSAQKNPTAFYLCASSVTVSNQPQHFGDGTRLSIL.

The chain couples TRBV4-1 to TRBJ1-1; TRBD1 is a possible D gene (5 bases). The CDR3 totals 15 residues. CDR1 MGHRA and CDR2 YSYEKL come from the germline V gene. The V gene lost 0 bases and the J gene lost 3 bases, with 11 bases spanning the gap. CDR3 loop: CASSQDIQGYTEAFF. CDR3 nucleotides: TGCGCCAGCAGCCAAGACATTCAGGGCTACACTGAAGCTTTCTTT.